This entry is about one TCR beta chain. Its specificity is not known. Each of the donors was a healthy bone marrow donor. The entry originates in a study of cytomegalovirus exposure and HLA in healthy donors. The wider study: Approximately 180 million T cells yielded 120 million or so unique TCR beta sequences, as an earlier analysis found. General study findings and limits: Later work associated roughly 17,000 TCR beta sequences with HLA alleles at 0.05 false discovery rate.

PCR used 60 Vbeta primers and 13 Jbeta primers. Some clones are missing from TCRdb's copy, which holds only in-frame ones; the method was immunoSEQ multiplex PCR. Here the sample spans a few hundred thousand clones, approximately 80% being singletons. The CDR3 has 14 amino acids. From germline, CDR1 is LNHDA and CDR2 SQIVND (reference sequence). Trimming took off 5 bases at V and 2 bases at J, with 10 bases between the two ends. Input material: PBMCs. The receptor was isolated from a man in his thirties or forties in good health and CMV-seronegative. This chain links TRBV19 with TRBJ1-5, with a possible D match to TRBD1 (5 bases). This chain's CDR3 is CASSWGDRNQPQHF. The CDR3 nucleotides read TGTGCCAGTAGTTGGGGGGACCGCAATCAGCCCCAGCATTTT.